Described below is a single T cell receptor (beta chain) sequence and its context. Its cognate antigen is unknown. These data originate in a study of cytomegalovirus exposure and HLA in healthy donors. Background on the study: Approximately 180 million T cells yielded approximately 100 million unique TCR beta sequences, as an earlier analysis found.

Findings and limits, study-wide: Some TCR beta chains (roughly 150 of them) were listed as cytomegalovirus-associated. There were a few CMV-associated chains whose specificity for CMV antigens was confirmed in vitro.

The PCR used 60 Vbeta and 13 Jbeta primers. Produced via immunoSEQ multiplex PCR; TCRdb's table is partial and in-frame only. The repertoire holds fewer than 120,000 clones, with over 65% as singletons. This CDR3 comprises 13 residues. V was trimmed by 3 bases and J by 8 bases, leaving 16 bases between them. Germline CDR1 is GTSNPN and CDR2 is SVGIG (reference sequence). The sequenced material came from PBMCs. The rearrangement uses TRBV30 and TRBJ1-2; D might be TRBD1 (5 bases). This sequence was found in a woman in her 30s in good health and CMV-seronegative. The CDR3 sequence is CAWRGQGIGGYTF. CDR3 nucleotide sequence: TGTGCCTGGAGAGGCCAGGGTATAGGAGGCTACACCTTC.